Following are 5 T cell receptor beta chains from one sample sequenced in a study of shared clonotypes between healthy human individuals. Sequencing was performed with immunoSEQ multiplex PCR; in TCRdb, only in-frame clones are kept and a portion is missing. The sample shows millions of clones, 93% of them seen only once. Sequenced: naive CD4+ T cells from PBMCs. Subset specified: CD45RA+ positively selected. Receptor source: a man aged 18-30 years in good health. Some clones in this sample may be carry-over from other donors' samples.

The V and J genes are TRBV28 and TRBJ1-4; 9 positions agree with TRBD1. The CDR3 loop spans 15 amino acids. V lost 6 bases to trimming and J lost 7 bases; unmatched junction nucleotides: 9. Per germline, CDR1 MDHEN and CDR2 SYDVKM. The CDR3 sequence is CASRLPGTGPEKLFF. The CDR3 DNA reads TGTGCCAGCAGGCTTCCCGGGACAGGGCCTGAAAAACTGTTTTTT.

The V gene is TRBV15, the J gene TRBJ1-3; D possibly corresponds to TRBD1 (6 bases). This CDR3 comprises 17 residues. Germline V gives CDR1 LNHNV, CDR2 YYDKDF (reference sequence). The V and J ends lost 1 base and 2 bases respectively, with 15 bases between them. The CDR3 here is CATSRGQARVAGNTIYF. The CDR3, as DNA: TGTGCCACCAGCAGAGGACAGGCCAGGGTGGCTGGAAACACCATATATTTT.

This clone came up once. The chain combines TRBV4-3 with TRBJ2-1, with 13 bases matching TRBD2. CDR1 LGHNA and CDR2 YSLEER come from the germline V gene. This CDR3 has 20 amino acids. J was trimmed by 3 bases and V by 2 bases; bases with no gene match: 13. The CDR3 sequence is CASSQQPGLAGLRGYNEQFF. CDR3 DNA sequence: TGCGCCAGCAGCCAACAACCGGGACTAGCGGGACTCAGGGGCTACAATGAGCAGTTCTTC.

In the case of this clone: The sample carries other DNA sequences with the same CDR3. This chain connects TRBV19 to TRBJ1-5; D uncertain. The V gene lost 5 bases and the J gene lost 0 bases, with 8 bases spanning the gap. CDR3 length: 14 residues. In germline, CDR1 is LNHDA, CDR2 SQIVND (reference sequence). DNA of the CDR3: TGTGCCAGTAGTCGGCGAGATAGCAATCAGCCCCAGCATTTT. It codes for CASSRRDSNQPQHF.

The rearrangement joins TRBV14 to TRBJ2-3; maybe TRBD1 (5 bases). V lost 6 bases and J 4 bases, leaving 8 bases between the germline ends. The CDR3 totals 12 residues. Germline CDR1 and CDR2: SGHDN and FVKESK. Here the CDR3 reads CASSQGPDTQYF. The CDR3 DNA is TGTGCCAGCAGTCAGGGCCCAGATACGCAGTATTTT.